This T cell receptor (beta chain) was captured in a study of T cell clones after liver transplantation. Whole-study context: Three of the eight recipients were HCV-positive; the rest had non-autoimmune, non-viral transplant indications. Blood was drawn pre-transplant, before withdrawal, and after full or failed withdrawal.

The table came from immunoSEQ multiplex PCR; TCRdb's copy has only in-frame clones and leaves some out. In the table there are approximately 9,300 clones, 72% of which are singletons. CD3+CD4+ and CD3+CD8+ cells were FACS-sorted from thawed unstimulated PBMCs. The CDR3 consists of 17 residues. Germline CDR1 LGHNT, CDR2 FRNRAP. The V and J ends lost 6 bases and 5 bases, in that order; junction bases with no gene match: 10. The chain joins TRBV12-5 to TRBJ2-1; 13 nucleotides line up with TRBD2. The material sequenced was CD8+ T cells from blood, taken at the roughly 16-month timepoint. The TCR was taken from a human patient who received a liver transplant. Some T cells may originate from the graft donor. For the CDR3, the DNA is TGTGCTAGTGGAAATCCCGGACTAGCGGGAGTTCACAATGAGCAGTTCTTC. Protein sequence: CASGNPGLAGVHNEQFF.